This T cell receptor (beta chain) was identified during a study of identical twins (TCRdb year 2016). Broadly, across the study: The study deep-sequenced TCR alpha and beta repertoires from monozygotic twins, unrelated adults of various ages and cord blood to test whether fetal clonotypes persist. To rule out contamination, replicate twin experiments were performed at different times with different library preparation protocols.

This clonotype occurred many times. This clone's antigen is unknown. No base quality information exists; no much larger clone differs at one position. Every donor in the study was a healthy Caucasian. The study also sequenced three unrelated non-twin adults: a male aged 18 to 29, a male aged 50 to 59 and a female aged 50 to 59. Using Miltenyi CD45RO+ enrichment and human naive T-cell isolation kits, memory (CD45RO+) and naive T cells were isolated from PBMC. CDR1 SQVTM and CDR2 ANQGSEA are derived from the germline V gene. Trimming takes 4 bases off V and 2 bases off J; junction bases not matched to a gene: 11. Inclusive of the bounding cysteine and phenylalanine, the CDR3 is 16 residues long. The CDR3 DNA has 48 bases and is translated from base 1. Broader findings and caveats from the paper: Zero-insertion analyses could be partly confounded by invariant T cells such as MAIT and iNKT, though diverse VJ usage argued against such confounding for most clonotypes. Abundant cord blood beta clonotypes carried fewer insertions; young adult naive repertoires showed a weaker similar trend, while memory repertoires showed none. Because the same donors could not be followed over many years, the conclusions relied on cross-sectional statistical analysis. In monozygotic twins, recombination models systematically underestimated out-of-frame TCR alpha sharing, but the models matched the sharing seen between unrelated individuals. Out-of-frame TCR alpha sequences shared between twins showed an excess of low generation-probability sequences compared with coincidental sharing between unrelated individuals. A weaker excess of twin sharing was found in beta out-of-frame sequences because the signal-to-noise ratio was lowered by fewer shared sequences.

Library preparation employed 5' RACE. The sequencer was an Illumina HiSeq 2000. A universal primer binding site was introduced by template switching, and a unique molecular identifier was present in the final cDNA, enabling accurate counting of TCR cDNA molecules. First-strand cDNA for TCR alpha and beta chains was synthesized from specific primers in the conserved constant-segment region. To control for contamination, every cDNA library carried two barcodes: a SMART-Mk sample barcode plus Illumina barcodes. TruSeq adapter sequences, together with Illumina sample barcodes, were added in two successive PCR steps. Sequencing of the TCR alpha and beta cDNA libraries was done on the Illumina HiSeq platform using custom primers. The source study handled its data this way. Raw reads were processed with MiGEC to extract unique molecular identifiers, and MiXCR was used to determine CDR3 positions. Recombination models were inferred per individual with the repgenHMM and IGoR tools using an EM algorithm. The analysis of shared clonotypes was done with the tcR package in R, with sharing normalized by the product of cloneset sizes. To study raw recombination without the effects of thymic and clonal selection, out-of-frame nonproductive sequences were analyzed. Using fastp at Q25 and MiXCR, TCRdb reprocessed the public reads and kept productive beta chains. Duplicate CDR3 protein sequences are folded into a single record with the most common DNA and genes. The V and J calls were not made by the authors but by TCRdb's processing. The sample table holds about 430,000 distinct CDR3 sequences, of which approximately 17% were seen once. The ten largest make up approximately 12% of the sample.

This sequence was found in a man aged 50 to 60 in good health. The material sequenced was naive T cells sorted from blood. This sample's cell subset or site label indicates: cells isolated with a human naive T-cell isolation kit. The chain is assembled from TRBV29-1 and TRBJ2-7, and TRBD1 matches 10 of the central bases. In nucleotide form, the sequence is TGCAGCGTTGTATCCGGGACAGGGGATGGCACCTACGAGCAGTACTTC. It translates to CSVVSGTGDGTYEQYF.